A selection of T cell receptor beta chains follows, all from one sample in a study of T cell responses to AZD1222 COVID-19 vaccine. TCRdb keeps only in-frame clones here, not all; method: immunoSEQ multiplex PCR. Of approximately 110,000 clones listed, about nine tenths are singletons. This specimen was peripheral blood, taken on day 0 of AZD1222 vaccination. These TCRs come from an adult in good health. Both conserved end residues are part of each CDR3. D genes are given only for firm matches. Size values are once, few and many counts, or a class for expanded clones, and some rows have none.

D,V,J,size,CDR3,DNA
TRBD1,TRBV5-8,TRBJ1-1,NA,CASNRDRGTEAFF,TGTGCCAGCAACCGGGACAGGGGAACTGAAGCTTTCTTT
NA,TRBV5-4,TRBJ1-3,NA,CASSLEGNTIYF,TGTGCCAGCAGCTTGGAAGGAAACACCATATATTTT
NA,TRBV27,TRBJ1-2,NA,CASSLSGGYGYTF,TGTGCCAGCAGTTTATCGGGTGGCTATGGCTACACCTTC
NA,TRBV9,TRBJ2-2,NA,CASSVEGGAGELFF,TGTGCCAGCAGCGTAGAAGGGGGAGCCGGGGAGCTGTTTTTT
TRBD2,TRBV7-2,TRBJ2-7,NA,CASSLPGGEQYF,TGTGCCAGCAGCTTACCGGGGGGCGAGCAGTACTTC
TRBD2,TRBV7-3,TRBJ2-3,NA,CASSRLAADTQYF,TGTGCCAGCAGCCGACTAGCGGCAGATACGCAGTATTTT
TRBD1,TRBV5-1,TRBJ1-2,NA,CASSSMTGGNYGYTF,TGCGCCAGCAGCTCGATGACAGGGGGCAACTATGGCTACACCTTC
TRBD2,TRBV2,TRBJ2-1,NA,CASSEVAGVMEQFF,TGTGCCAGCAGTGAGGTAGCGGGGGTTATGGAGCAGTTCTTC
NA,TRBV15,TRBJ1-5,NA,CATQQDSNQPQHF,TGTGCCACCCAGCAGGATAGCAATCAGCCCCAGCATTTT
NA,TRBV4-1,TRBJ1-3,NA,CASSPIGRRKSSGNTIYF,TGCGCCAGCAGTCCCATAGGTAGACGCAAGAGCTCTGGAAACACCATATATTTT
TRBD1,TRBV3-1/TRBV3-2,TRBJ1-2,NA,CASSPGQGGYGYTF,TGTGCCAGCAGCCCCGGACAGGGTGGCTATGGCTACACCTTC
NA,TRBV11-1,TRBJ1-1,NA,CASSRTENTEAFF,TGTGCCAGCAGCCGGACAGAGAACACTGAAGCTTTCTTT
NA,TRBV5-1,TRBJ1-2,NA,CASSPGTQTNYGYTF,TGCGCCAGCAGCCCCGGGACACAGACTAACTATGGCTACACCTTC
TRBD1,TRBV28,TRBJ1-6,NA,CASRLSGGSYNSPLHF,TGTGCCAGCAGGCTATCAGGGGGCTCCTATAATTCACCCCTCCACTTT
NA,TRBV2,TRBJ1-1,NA,CASSDSRMNTEAFF,TGTGCCAGCAGCGACAGCCGCATGAACACTGAAGCTTTCTTT
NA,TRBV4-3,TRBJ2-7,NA,CASSPILGLSYEQYF,TGCGCCAGCAGCCCCATCCTTGGACTTAGCTACGAGCAGTACTTC
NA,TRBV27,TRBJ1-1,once,CASSFVRDTEAFF,TGTGCCAGCAGTTTTGTCCGGGACACTGAAGCTTTCTTT
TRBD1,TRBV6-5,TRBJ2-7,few,CASSKQTGLAYEQYF,TGTGCCAGCAGTAAACAGACAGGGCTTGCCTACGAGCAGTACTTC
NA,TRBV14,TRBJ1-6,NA,CASSRLARRSLHF,TGTGCCAGCAGCCGGCTGGCGCGTAGGTCCCTCCACTTT
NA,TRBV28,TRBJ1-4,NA,CASSRSLSEKLFF,TGTGCCAGCAGCCGGAGCCTGAGTGAAAAACTGTTTTTT
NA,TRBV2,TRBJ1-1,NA,CASTYGSYTEAFF,TGTGCCAGCACGTACGGGAGCTACACTGAAGCTTTCTTT
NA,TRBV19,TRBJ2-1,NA,CASSIGSGGPHEQFF,TGTGCCAGTAGTATTGGGAGTGGGGGGCCCCATGAGCAGTTCTTC
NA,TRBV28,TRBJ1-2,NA,CASSYPTGIGYGYTF,TGTGCCAGCAGTTACCCTACAGGGATAGGGTATGGCTACACCTTC
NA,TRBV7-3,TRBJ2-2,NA,CASSLTTTGELFF,TGTGCCAGCAGCTTAACTACCACCGGGGAGCTGTTTTTT
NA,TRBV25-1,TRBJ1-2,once,CASSKQGIGNGYTF,TGTGCCAGCAGTAAACAGGGTATCGGCAATGGCTACACCTTC
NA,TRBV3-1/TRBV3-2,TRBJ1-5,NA,CASSQTSGTNQPQHF,TGTGCCAGCAGCCAAACGTCCGGGACCAATCAGCCCCAGCATTTT
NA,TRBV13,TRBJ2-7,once,CASSLGLGQSYEQYF,TGTGCCAGCAGCTTAGGTCTGGGGCAGTCCTACGAGCAGTACTTC
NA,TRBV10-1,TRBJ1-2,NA,CASSDSANYGYTF,TGCGCCAGCAGTGATAGCGCTAACTATGGCTACACCTTC
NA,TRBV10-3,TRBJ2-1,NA,CAISGRGNEQFF,TGTGCCATCAGTGGTAGGGGCAATGAGCAGTTCTTC
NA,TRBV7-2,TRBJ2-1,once,CASSLGGTLAEQFF,TGTGCCAGCAGCTTAGGGGGGACATTAGCTGAGCAGTTCTTC
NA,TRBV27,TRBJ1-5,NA,CASSWGLNQPQHF,TGTGCCAGCAGTTGGGGACTGAATCAGCCCCAGCATTTT
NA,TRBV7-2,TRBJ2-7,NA,CASSLTYEQYF,TGTGCCAGCAGCTTAACCTACGAGCAGTACTTC
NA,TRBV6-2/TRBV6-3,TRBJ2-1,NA,CASSGQTYNEQFF,TGTGCCAGCAGTGGACAGACCTACAATGAGCAGTTCTTC
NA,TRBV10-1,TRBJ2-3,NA,CASSYSSGDTDTQYF,TGCGCCAGCAGTTACAGCAGCGGAGACACAGATACGCAGTATTTT
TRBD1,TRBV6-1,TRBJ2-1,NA,CASSGQGTYNEQFF,TGTGCCAGCAGCGGACAGGGAACCTACAATGAGCAGTTCTTC
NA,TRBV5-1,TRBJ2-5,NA,CASSRSLQETQYF,TGCGCCAGCAGCCGCAGCCTCCAGGAGACCCAGTACTTC
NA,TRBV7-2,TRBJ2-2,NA,CASSLVVGSSTGELFF,TGTGCCAGCAGCCTCGTAGTAGGGTCGAGCACCGGGGAGCTGTTTTTT
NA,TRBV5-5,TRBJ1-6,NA,CASSLAGLSYNSPLHF,TGTGCCAGCAGCTTGGCAGGACTCTCCTATAATTCACCCCTCCACTTT
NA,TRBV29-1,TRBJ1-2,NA,CSDRRDMSNYGYTF,TGCAGCGACCGGCGGGACATGAGTAACTATGGCTACACCTTC
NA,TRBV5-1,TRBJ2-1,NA,CASSLEVTGQFF,TGCGCCAGCAGCTTGGAGGTGACAGGGCAGTTCTTC
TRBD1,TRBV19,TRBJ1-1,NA,CASLGQGNTEAFF,TGTGCCAGTCTCGGACAGGGCAACACTGAAGCTTTCTTT